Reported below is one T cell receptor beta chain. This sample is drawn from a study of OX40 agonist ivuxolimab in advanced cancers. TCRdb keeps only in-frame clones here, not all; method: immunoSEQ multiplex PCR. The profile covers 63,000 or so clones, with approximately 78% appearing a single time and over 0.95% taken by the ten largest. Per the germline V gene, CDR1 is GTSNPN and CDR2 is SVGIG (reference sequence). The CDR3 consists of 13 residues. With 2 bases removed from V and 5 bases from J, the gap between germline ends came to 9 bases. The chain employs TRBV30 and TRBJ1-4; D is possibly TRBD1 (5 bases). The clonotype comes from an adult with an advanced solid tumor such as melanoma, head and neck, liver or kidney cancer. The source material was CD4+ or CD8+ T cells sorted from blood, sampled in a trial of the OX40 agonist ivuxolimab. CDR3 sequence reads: CAWSWGPNEKLFF. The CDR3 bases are TGTGCCTGGAGTTGGGGCCCCAATGAAAAACTGTTTTTT.